These 12 T cell receptor beta chains originate from one sample sequenced in a study of CXCR3-negative and CXCR3-positive naive CD8 T cells. TRB cDNA was prepared as libraries by UMI-labeled 5' RACE. With the 5' RACE reads reprocessed, TCRdb shows one record per CDR3 protein and no DNA. Its table records tens of thousands of distinct CDR3 sequences. The sample taken for sequencing was memory CD8+ T cells from blood. Receptor source: a human donor in good health. Some clones in this sample may be carry-over from other donors' samples.

The rearrangement links TRBV11-2 to TRBJ1-3. The CDR3 is made up of 17 amino acids. Germline V gene lookup returns CDR1 SGHAT and CDR2 FQNNGV. CDR3 amino acids: CASSLGQPSYSGNTIYF. The full variable domain, rest sourced from reference TRBV11-2 and TRBJ1-3, is EAGVAQSPRYKIIEKRQSVAFWCNPISGHATLYWYQQILGQGPKLLIQFQNNGVVDDSQLPKDRFSAERLKGVDSTLKIQPAKLEDSAVYLCASSLGQPSYSGNTIYFGEGSWLTVV.

The chain recombines TRBV5-1 with TRBJ2-2. CDR3 size: 11 residues. Per the germline V gene, CDR1 is SGHRS and CDR2 is YFSETQ. CDR3 in amino acids: CASSDTGELFF.

The chain couples TRBV4-2 to TRBJ1-1; TCRdb's D call, TRBD1, is unchecked because there is no DNA. CDR1 is LGHNA and CDR2 is YNFKEQ in the germline V gene. The length of the CDR3 is 15 residues. The CDR3 region is CASSDRDGWHTEAFF.

The chain uses TRBV4-2 and TRBJ2-2; checking the TCRdb D call of TRBD1 is not possible without DNA. Germline-derived CDR1 and CDR2 are LGHNA and YNFKEQ. The length of the CDR3 is 15 residues. The CDR3 loop is CASSQGQGFDGELFF.

The chain recombines TRBV7-2 with TRBJ2-1; TCRdb's D gene call, TRBD1, goes unchecked for lack of DNA. The CDR3 is made up of 16 amino acids. Germline CDR1 SGHTA, CDR2 FQGNSA. The CDR3 is CASSPTGGSSYNEQFF.

The chain combines TRBV28 with TRBJ2-7; TCRdb proposes TRBD1, but this gene call is untestable without DNA. Germline V gene sequence: CDR1 MDHEN, CDR2 SYDVKM. This CDR3 has 13 residues. The CDR3 loop reads CASSFGLGGEQYF.

This clonotype counts as medium-sized by frequency. The chain joins TRBV12-3 or TRBV12-4 to TRBJ2-5; the D call from TCRdb, TRBD1, cannot be confirmed without DNA. The CDR3 contains 12 residues. The CDR3 sequence: CASRRPGETQYF.

The chain links TRBV5-5 to TRBJ2-7; TCRdb names TRBD1, which stays unverified in the absence of DNA. Germline V gives CDR1 SGHKS, CDR2 YYEKEE (reference sequence). The CDR3 length is 14 residues. This CDR3 is CASSGQVFSYEQYF.

The CDR3 protein is CASSHVEWRTQYF. V and J are TRBV14 and TRBJ2-3; TCRdb's D call, TRBD2, is unchecked because there is no DNA. Germline CDR1 is SGHDN and CDR2 is FVKESK. The CDR3 length is 13 residues.

Measured by frequency, this clonotype is medium-sized (0.01 to 0.1%). The V call is TRBV10-1, the J call TRBJ1-3. Germline V CDR1 and CDR2: WNHNN, SYGVQD (reference sequence). This CDR3 is 15 amino acids long. The CDR3 is CASSERSSSGNTIYF.

The rearrangement joins TRBV7-9 to TRBJ1-1. CDR3 size: 17 residues. Germline assignment: CDR1 SEHNR and CDR2 FQNEAQ (reference sequence). CDR3 loop: CASSSGPGLPMNTEAFF. Drawing the rest from reference TRBV7-9 and TRBJ1-1, the complete variable domain is DTGVSQNPRHKITKRGQNVTFRCDPISEHNRLYWYRQTLGQGPEFLTYFQNEAQLEKSRLLSDRFSAERPKGSFSTLEIQRTEQGDSAMYLCASSSGPGLPMNTEAFFGQGTRLTVV.

This sequence joins TRBV11-3 and TRBJ2-2. Germline loops: CDR1 SGHNT, CDR2 YENEEA. The CDR3 loop spans 16 amino acids. The CDR3 reads CATSPIQSGNTGELFF.